This TCR beta chain was sequenced for a study of CD4 and CD8 cells across lung adenocarcinoma regions. A single record per CDR3 protein comes from TCRdb applying MiXCR to the PCR reads. The table has around 20,000 distinct CDR3 sequences, under 60% seen once. Samples came from patients with localized non-small cell lung adenocarcinoma. In this sample, this clonotype turned up a few times. The germline CDR1 and CDR2 sequences are MNHEY and SVGAGI. After removal of 2 bases from V and 4 bases from J, the junction contained 7 bases not matched to a gene. CDR3 size: 15 residues. This TCR was sampled from a female donor with lung adenocarcinoma. The CD4 and CD8 labels of this study may be unreliable. The rearrangement uses TRBV6-5 and TRBJ1-2, with 7 bases matching TRBD1. Specimen: CD8+ T cells from the center of a lung tumor. CDR3 protein: CASSYARGTAYGYTF. CDR3 nucleotides: TGTGCCAGCAGTTACGCTCGGGGGACAGCCTATGGCTACACCTTC.